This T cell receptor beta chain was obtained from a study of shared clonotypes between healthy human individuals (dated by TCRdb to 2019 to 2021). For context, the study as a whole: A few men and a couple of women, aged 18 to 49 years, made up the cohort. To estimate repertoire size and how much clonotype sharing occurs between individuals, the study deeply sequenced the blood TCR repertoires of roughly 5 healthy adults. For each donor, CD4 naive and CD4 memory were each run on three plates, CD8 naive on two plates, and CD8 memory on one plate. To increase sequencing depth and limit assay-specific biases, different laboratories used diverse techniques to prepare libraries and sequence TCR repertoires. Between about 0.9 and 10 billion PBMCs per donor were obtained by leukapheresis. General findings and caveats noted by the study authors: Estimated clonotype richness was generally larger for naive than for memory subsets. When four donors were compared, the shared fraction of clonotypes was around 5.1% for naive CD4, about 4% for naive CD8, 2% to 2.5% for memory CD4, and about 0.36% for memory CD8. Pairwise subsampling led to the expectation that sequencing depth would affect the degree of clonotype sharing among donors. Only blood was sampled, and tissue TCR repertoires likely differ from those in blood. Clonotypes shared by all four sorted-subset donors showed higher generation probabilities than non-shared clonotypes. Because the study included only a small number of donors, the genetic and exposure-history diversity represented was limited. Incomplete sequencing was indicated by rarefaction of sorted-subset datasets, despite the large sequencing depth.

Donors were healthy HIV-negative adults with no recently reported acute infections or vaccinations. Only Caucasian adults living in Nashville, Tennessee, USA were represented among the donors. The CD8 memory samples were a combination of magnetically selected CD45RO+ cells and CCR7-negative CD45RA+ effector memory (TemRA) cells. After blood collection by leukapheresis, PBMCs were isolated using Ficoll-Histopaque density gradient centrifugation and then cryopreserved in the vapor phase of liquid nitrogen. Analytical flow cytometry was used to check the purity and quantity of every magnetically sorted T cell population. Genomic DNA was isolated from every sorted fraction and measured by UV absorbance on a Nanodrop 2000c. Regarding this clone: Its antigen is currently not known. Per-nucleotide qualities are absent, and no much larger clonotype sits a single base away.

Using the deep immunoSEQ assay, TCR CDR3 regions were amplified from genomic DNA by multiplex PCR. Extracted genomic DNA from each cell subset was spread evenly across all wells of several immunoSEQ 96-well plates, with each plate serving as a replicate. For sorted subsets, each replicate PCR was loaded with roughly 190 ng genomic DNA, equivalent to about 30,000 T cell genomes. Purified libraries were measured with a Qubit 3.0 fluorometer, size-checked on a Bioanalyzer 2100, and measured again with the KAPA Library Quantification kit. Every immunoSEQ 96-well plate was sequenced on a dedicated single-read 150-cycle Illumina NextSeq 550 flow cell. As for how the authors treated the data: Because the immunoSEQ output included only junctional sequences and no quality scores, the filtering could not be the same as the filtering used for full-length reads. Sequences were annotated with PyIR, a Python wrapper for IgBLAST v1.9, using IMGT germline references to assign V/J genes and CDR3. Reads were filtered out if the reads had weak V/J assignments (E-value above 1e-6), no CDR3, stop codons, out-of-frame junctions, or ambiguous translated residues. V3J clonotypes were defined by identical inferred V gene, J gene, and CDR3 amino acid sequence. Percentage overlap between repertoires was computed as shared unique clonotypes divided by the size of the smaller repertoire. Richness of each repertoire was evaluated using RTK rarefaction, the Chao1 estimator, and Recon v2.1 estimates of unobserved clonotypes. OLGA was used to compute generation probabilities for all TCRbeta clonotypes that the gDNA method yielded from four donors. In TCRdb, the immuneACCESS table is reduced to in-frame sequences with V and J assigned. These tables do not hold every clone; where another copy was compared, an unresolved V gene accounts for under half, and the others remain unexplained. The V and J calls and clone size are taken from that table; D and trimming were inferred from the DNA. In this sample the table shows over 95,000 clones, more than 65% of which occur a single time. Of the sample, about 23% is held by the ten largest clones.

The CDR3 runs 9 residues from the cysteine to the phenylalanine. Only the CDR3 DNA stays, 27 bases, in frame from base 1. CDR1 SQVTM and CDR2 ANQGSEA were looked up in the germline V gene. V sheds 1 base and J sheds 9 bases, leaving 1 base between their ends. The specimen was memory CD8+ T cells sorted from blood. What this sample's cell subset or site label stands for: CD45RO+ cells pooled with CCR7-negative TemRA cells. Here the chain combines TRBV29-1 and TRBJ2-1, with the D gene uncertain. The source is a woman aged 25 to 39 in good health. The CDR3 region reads CSVEAEQFF. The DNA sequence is TGCAGCGTTGAAGCTGAGCAGTTCTTC.